This T cell receptor beta chain derives from a study of beta chain features in type 1 diabetes. Notes on the study in general: Shortening that was moderate but significant affected the TCRB CDR3s of Type 1 diabetes patients in all four CD4+ subsets.

The investigators reverse transcribed all of the isolated RNA, so they sequenced expressed TCRB transcripts. The read count averaged approximately 3.3 million across naive, central memory and regulatory T cell samples. TCRdb's table, derived via immunoSEQ multiplex PCR, lists solely in-frame clones and lacks some. Of around 310,000 clones detected, approximately 11% appear once; the ten largest clones hold 0.015%. It was via CD45RO/CCR7/CD25/CD127/CD95/CD27 that CD4+ naive, central memory, regulatory and stem cell-like memory cells were sorted. As for this clone: Its antigen remains unknown.

There are 17 residues in the CDR3. The V and J ends lost 2 bases and 0 bases respectively, with 16 bases between them. CDR1 is MGHDK, CDR2 SYGVNS, per germline. Material: naive CD4+ T cells from blood. The origin of this receptor is a woman in her 30s in good health. The chain employs TRBV25-1 and TRBJ1-1; D call uncertain. As DNA, the CDR3 is TGTGCCAGCAGTGAACAGAGAGGGTTCGGTTTGAACACTGAAGCTTTCTTT. It yields the protein CASSEQRGFGLNTEAFF.